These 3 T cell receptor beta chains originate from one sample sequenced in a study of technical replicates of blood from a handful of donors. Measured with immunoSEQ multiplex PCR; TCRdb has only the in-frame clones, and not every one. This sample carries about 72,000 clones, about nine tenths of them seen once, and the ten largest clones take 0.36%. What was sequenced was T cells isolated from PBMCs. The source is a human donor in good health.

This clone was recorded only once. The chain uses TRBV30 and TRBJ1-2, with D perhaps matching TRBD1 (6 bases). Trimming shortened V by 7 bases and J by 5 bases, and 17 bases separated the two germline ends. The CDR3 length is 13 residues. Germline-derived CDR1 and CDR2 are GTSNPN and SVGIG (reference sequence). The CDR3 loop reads CASPRTVEYGYTF. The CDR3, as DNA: TGTGCCTCCCCCCGGACAGTTGAATATGGCTACACCTTC. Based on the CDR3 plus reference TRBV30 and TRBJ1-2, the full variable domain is SQTIHQWPATLVQPVGSPLSLECTVEGTSNPNLYWYRQAAGRGLQLLFYSVGIGQISSEVPQNLSASRPQDRQFILSSKKLLLSDSGFYLCASPRTVEYGYTFGSGTRLTVV.

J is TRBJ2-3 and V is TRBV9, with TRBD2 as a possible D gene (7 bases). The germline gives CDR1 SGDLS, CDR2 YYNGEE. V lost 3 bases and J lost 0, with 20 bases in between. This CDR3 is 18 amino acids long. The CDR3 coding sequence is TGTGCCAGCAGCGCGAACCGAAAGGGGGGGGCTAGCACAGATACGCAGTATTTT. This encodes CASSANRKGGASTDTQYF.

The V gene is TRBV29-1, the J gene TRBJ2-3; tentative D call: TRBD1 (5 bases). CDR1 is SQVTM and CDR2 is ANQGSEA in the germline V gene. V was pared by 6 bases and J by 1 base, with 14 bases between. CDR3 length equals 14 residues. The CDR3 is CSVGPGGGTDTQYF. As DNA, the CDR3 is TGCAGCGTGGGGCCAGGTGGTGGCACAGATACGCAGTATTTT.